Sequencing of this TCR beta chain was carried out in a study of regulatory T cells in long-lasting Graves disease. Regarding time point: persistent/refractory GD, antithyroid drugs over 5 years with positive TRAb. PBMC-extracted RNA yielded the TCR library. General observations from the study: Persistent disease preferred TRBV28, TRBJ1-2 and TRBJ2-5; new disease, TRBV20-1 and TRBJ2-1. Reduced TCR diversity was observed in persistent Graves' patients versus newly diagnosed patients.

This clonotype was recorded many times. Its target is not known. The CDR3 runs to 13 residues. With V trimmed by 8 bases and J by 2 bases, 2 bases remained unmatched. HTBI primers from iRepertoire and Arm-PCR of CDR3 regions yielded the TCR beta libraries. MiXCR was run by TCRdb on the multiplex PCR reads, yielding one entry per CDR3 protein. This sample carries 400,000 to 500,000 distinct CDR3 sequences, around a fifth of them seen once, and the ten largest clones take 14%. Material: peripheral blood mononuclear cells (PBMCs), obtained when the disease was refractory, from a patient treated with antithyroid drugs. This TCR derives from a female donor with Graves disease. The chain combines TRBV12-3 or TRBV12-4 with TRBJ2-3; the match to TRBD2 covers 9 bases. The CDR3, as DNA: TGTGCCAGCCTAGCGGGGAACACAGATACGCAGTATTTT. Protein sequence: CASLAGNTDTQYF.